This T cell receptor (beta chain) originates from a study of blood T cell repertoires in COVID-19. Study summary: T cells, B-cell-depleted T cells, or PBMCs provided the cDNA or gDNA that served as material.

Germline CDR1 reads SGHAT; CDR2 reads FQNNGV. The CDR3 consists of 14 residues. Trimming pared 0 bases from V and 3 bases from J, leaving 9 bases between. Original handling: It was from reference gene primer amplification that nucleated cell counts were estimated. Libraries were prepared by immunoSEQ multiplex PCR; TCRdb keeps only in-frame clonotypes and omits some of them. V and J calls and clone size are those listed in that table; D and trimming were worked out from the DNA. The profile shows about 170,000 clones, 90% to 95% of them singletons. The TCR originated in a woman aged 45-65 years with acute or convalescent COVID-19. Sequences were obtained from peripheral blood. The chain joins TRBV11-2 to TRBJ2-7, with unresolved D. The CDR3 sequence: CASSLDRSDYEQYF. The CDR3 nucleotides read TGTGCCAGCAGCTTAGATCGGAGTGACTACGAGCAGTACTTC. Supplemented by reference TRBV11-2 and TRBJ2-7, the full variable domain reads EAGVAQSPRYKIIEKRQSVAFWCNPISGHATLYWYQQILGQGPKLLIQFQNNGVVDDSQLPKDRFSAERLKGVDSTLKIQPAKLEDSAVYLCASSLDRSDYEQYFGPGTRLTVT.